This TCR beta chain derives from a study of beta chain features in type 1 diabetes. Over 95% purity was reached by all sorted populations. The length of the CDR3 is 15 residues. V trimming: 5 bases; J trimming: 0 bases; junction bases outside the gene matches: 5. Germline CDR1 MDHEN, CDR2 SYDVKM. Findings of the study overall: For type 1 diabetes patients, VDJ junctions showed fewer insertions and more deletions.

The isolated RNA, all of it, was reverse transcribed, so expressed TCRB transcripts were what got sequenced. Libraries were prepared by immunoSEQ multiplex PCR; TCRdb keeps only in-frame clonotypes and omits some of them. The data contain about 360,000 clones, over 10% of them seen just once; the ten biggest clones take up about 0.017%. For this clone: Its antigen remains unidentified.

The rearrangement uses TRBV28 and TRBJ2-7, with 9 nucleotides matching TRBD2. The clonotype comes from a man aged 18-30 years in good health. Sequencing was done on a sample of naive CD4+ T cells from blood. CDR3 coding DNA: TGTGCCAGCAGTCCAACTAGCGGGTTCTCCTACGAGCAGTACTTC. As protein: CASSPTSGFSYEQYF.